Below are 10 T cell receptor beta chains sequenced from a single sample in a study of blood T cell repertoires in COVID-19. Data came from immunoSEQ multiplex PCR; TCRdb stores just in-frame clones and leaves some out. There are fewer than 250,000 clones in the sample; about 88% occur only once, and about 6.6% lies in the top ten. The sequencing sample was made of peripheral blood. The receptors come from a woman aged 40 to 50 who had recovered from COVID-19.

The chain uses TRBV5-8 and TRBJ1-4; 8 bases are shared with TRBD1. Germline V CDR1 and CDR2: SGHTS, YDEGEE. The CDR3 sequence is 15 residues long. V shed 0 bases and J 7 bases; nucleotides not matched to a gene: 5. The CDR3 sequence: CASSLGTGGGEKLFF. As DNA, the CDR3 is TGTGCCAGCAGCTTGGGCACAGGGGGGGGTGAAAAACTGTTTTTT.

The table lists this clone with a count of one. CDR3 sequence (DNA): TGTGCCACCAGTGATTCTTGGGGGGCTGGGGCCAACGTCCTGACTTTC. It specifies CATSDSWGAGANVLTF. V usage is TRBV24-1 and J usage is TRBJ2-6; perhaps TRBD2 as D (6 bases). The CDR3 extends over 16 amino acids. Germline V gene sequence: CDR1 KGHDR, CDR2 SFDVKD. Trimming took 2 bases from V and 2 from J, leaving 9 bases between them.

The rearrangement joins TRBV27 to TRBJ2-1, with 9 bases matching TRBD2. This CDR3 is built from 14 residues. Per germline, CDR1 MNHEY and CDR2 SMNVEV (reference sequence). Losses at the gene ends were 5 bases for V and 4 bases for J; bases not matched to a gene: 3. The DNA for the CDR3 is TGTGCCAGCAGTCTGGGACTAGCATACAATGAGCAGTTCTTC. Amino acid sequence: CASSLGLAYNEQFF.

The chain has TRBV27 and TRBJ2-7; D ambiguous. V lost 2 bases and J 0 bases, leaving 5 bases between the germline ends. The length of the CDR3 is 13 residues. Germline V lookup: CDR1 MNHEY, CDR2 SMNVEV (reference sequence). In DNA form, the CDR3 reads TGTGCCAGCAGTTTAGCGGACTCCTACGAGCAGTACTTC. Its protein is CASSLADSYEQYF.

This clone was found many times. The J gene is TRBJ1-1, the V gene TRBV6-5; D uncertain. The CDR3 consists of 14 residues. In germline, CDR1 is MNHEY, CDR2 SVGAGI. Deletions cut 1 base from V and 3 bases from J, with 9 bases between. This CDR3 reads CASSYLGGDTEAFF. In DNA form, the CDR3 reads TGTGCCAGCAGTTACTTAGGCGGGGACACTGAAGCTTTCTTT.

The genes are TRBV5-1 and TRBJ2-7, with 8 positions matching TRBD2. V dropped 2 bases and J dropped 2; count of bases not matched to a gene: 3. The germline V gene has CDR1 SGHRS and CDR2 YFSETQ. CDR3 size: 14 residues. CDR3 region: CASSLEAGAYEQYF. CDR3 sequence (DNA): TGCGCCAGCAGCTTAGAAGCGGGAGCCTACGAGCAGTACTTC.

This chain links TRBV11-2 with TRBJ1-1; D gene uncertain. The CDR3 is made up of 13 amino acids. From germline, CDR1 is SGHAT and CDR2 FQNNGV. Trimming took 1 base from V and 3 from J, leaving 6 bases between them. CDR3 residues: CASSLAGYTEAFF. DNA of the CDR3: TGTGCCAGCAGCTTAGCAGGTTACACTGAAGCTTTCTTT.

The gene calls are TRBV3-1 (or the pseudogene TRBV3-2) and TRBJ2-7; 9 nucleotides agree with TRBD2. Per the germline V gene, CDR1 is LGHDT and CDR2 is YNNKEL (reference sequence). V was clipped by 1 base and J by 7 bases; unmatched bases: 11. CDR3 length equals 16 residues. CDR3 in amino acids: CASSQATSGRRQEQYF. The CDR3 DNA reads as TGTGCCAGCAGCCAAGCGACTAGCGGTCGCCGCCAGGAGCAGTACTTC.

This clone was recorded a few times. This rearrangement joins TRBV7-9 to TRBJ1-5; 7 bases match TRBD1. This CDR3 has 14 amino acids. V trimming: 0 bases; J trimming: 4 bases; junction bases outside the gene matches: 0. Germline V CDR1 and CDR2: SEHNR, FQNEAQ (reference sequence). CDR3 in amino acids: CASSLATGNQPQHF. CDR3 sequence (DNA): TGTGCCAGCAGCTTAGCGACAGGGAATCAGCCCCAGCATTTT.

The chain carries TRBV7-2 and TRBJ2-7; D may be TRBD1 (6 bases). The CDR3 contains 15 residues. Trimming removed 5 bases from V and 3 bases from J, with 17 bases in between. Germline V CDR1 and CDR2: SGHTA, FQGNSA. CDR3 sequence reads: CASSLTSRDNYEQYF. The CDR3 DNA is TGTGCCAGCAGCCTGACCTCCCGGGACAACTACGAGCAGTACTTC.